Each of the 29 T cell receptor beta chains below was sequenced from the same sample in a study of blood T cell repertoires in COVID-19. Only in-frame clones appear in the TCRdb table, and some are missing; sequencing was by immunoSEQ multiplex PCR. The table has a few hundred thousand clones, around 83% seen once; the top ten hold 5.1%. Source material: PBMCs or T cells enriched from blood (not recorded which). These receptor sequences come from a woman in her forties or fifties who had recovered from COVID-19.

The chain links TRBV20-1 to TRBJ1-2, with TRBD1 as a possible D gene (5 bases). V lost 5 bases to trimming and J lost 7 bases, with 8 bases between them. CDR1 and CDR2 (germline): DFQATT, SNEGSKA (reference sequence). The CDR3 is 10 amino acids. The CDR3 DNA reads TGCAGTGCTCGGGGGACTGGCTACACCTTC. Its translation is CSARGTGYTF.

This sequence joins TRBV3-1 (or the pseudogene TRBV3-2) and TRBJ1-2; D possibly corresponds to TRBD1 (5 bases). The CDR3 totals 15 residues. From germline, CDR1 is LGHDT and CDR2 YNNKEL (reference sequence). V shed 1 base and J shed 8 bases, with 17 bases lying between them. The CDR3, as DNA: TGTGCCAGCAGCCAAGTGATAACAGGAGAATGGGGCTACACCTTC. This codes for CASSQVITGEWGYTF.

CDR3 amino acids: CASVGRGFKNTEAFF. The DNA for the CDR3 is TGTGCCAGCGTCGGCAGGGGGTTTAAGAACACTGAAGCTTTCTTT. This sequence joins TRBV6-5 and TRBJ1-1; 7 bases line up with TRBD1. The CDR3 covers 15 residues. Germline assignment: CDR1 MNHEY and CDR2 SVGAGI. J was trimmed by 1 base and V by 8 bases; bases with no gene match: 10.

The chain couples TRBV27 to TRBJ1-2; D is possibly TRBD1 (5 bases). CDR3 size: 13 residues. Germline CDR1 is MNHEY and CDR2 is SMNVEV (reference sequence). V lost 4 bases, J lost 1 base, and 7 bases lay in between. The CDR3 DNA is TGTGCCAGCAGTTCAGACAGTAACTATGGCTACACCTTC. Translating it yields CASSSDSNYGYTF.

V and J are TRBV6-5 and TRBJ1-5, with a possible D match to TRBD1 (5 bases). CDR3 length equals 11 residues. Trimming took 8 bases from V and 6 from J, leaving 8 bases between them. The germline V gene encodes CDR1 MNHEY and CDR2 SVGAGI. CDR3 in DNA: TGTGCCAGCTCAGGGATTCAGCCCCAGCATTTT. It translates to CASSGIQPQHF.

This clone was seen only once. This sequence joins TRBV3-1 (or the pseudogene TRBV3-2) and TRBJ1-5, with no clear D. Trimming stripped 1 base from V and 0 bases from J, with 22 bases between. CDR1 is LGHDT and CDR2 is YNNKEL in the germline V gene (reference sequence). CDR3 size: 20 residues. CDR3 sequence reads: CASSQGGSPTGSYSNQPQHF. CDR3 DNA: TGTGCCAGCAGCCAAGGAGGGTCGCCGACGGGCAGTTATAGCAATCAGCCCCAGCATTTT.

The V call is TRBV12-3 or TRBV12-4, the J call TRBJ1-2; D is unresolved. The ends were cut back, 2 bases at V and 7 bases at J, with 8 bases in the middle. The length of the CDR3 is 12 residues. The CDR3: CASSLYRGGYTF. In nucleotides, the CDR3 is TGTGCCAGCAGTTTATATCGGGGTGGCTACACCTTC.

The chain combines TRBV5-1 with TRBJ1-2; 8 bases map to TRBD1. The CDR3 loop spans 16 amino acids. The ends lost 4 bases at V and 4 bases at J; junction bases unmatched: 12. CDR1 and CDR2 (germline): SGHRS, YFSETQ. The CDR3 here is CASSTEDRVKGYGYTF. DNA for the CDR3: TGCGCCAGCAGCACAGAGGACAGGGTTAAGGGCTATGGCTACACCTTC.

V usage is TRBV7-6 and J usage is TRBJ2-4, with TRBD2 identical over 12 bases. CDR3 length: 16 residues. Germline values: CDR1 SGHVS, CDR2 FNYEAQ. V was clipped by 5 bases and J by 4 bases; unmatched bases: 6. CDR3 sequence reads: CASSPSGRAGKNIQYF. In nucleotides, the CDR3 is TGTGCCAGCAGCCCTAGCGGGAGGGCCGGAAAAAACATTCAGTACTTC.

The chain recombines TRBV5-1 with TRBJ2-5, with 8 bases identical to TRBD1. This CDR3 is built from 14 residues. Trimming removed 4 bases from V and 4 bases from J; junction bases left unmatched: 6. The germline V gene encodes CDR1 SGHRS and CDR2 YFSETQ. In DNA form, the CDR3 reads TGCGCCAGCAGCACCGGACAGGGACGAGAGACCCAGTACTTC. Encoded protein: CASSTGQGRETQYF.

The V call is TRBV15, the J call TRBJ1-3; TRBD1 might be the D (5 bases). CDR1 and CDR2 (germline): LNHNV, YYDKDF (reference sequence). The CDR3 totals 13 residues. Trimming took off 5 bases at V and 3 bases at J, with 8 bases between the two ends. The CDR3 loop reads CATSRRVGNTIYF. The CDR3 DNA follows: TGTGCCACCAGCCGCAGGGTTGGAAACACCATATATTTT.

The chain has TRBV3-1 (or the pseudogene TRBV3-2) and TRBJ1-5; 9 bases align to TRBD1. There are 17 residues in the CDR3. Looked up from germline, CDR1 is LGHDT and CDR2 is YNNKEL (reference sequence). The junction had 7 bases not matched to a gene; V was cut back by 0 bases and J by 4 bases. CDR3 in DNA: TGTGCCAGCAGCCAAGAGGGAACAGGGGGCGGGAATCAGCCCCAGCATTTT. It translates to CASSQEGTGGGNQPQHF.

The V and J genes are TRBV28 and TRBJ1-2; no clear D. Trimming removed 2 bases at V and 4 bases at J, with 11 bases between. CDR1 is MDHEN and CDR2 is SYDVKM in the germline V gene. The CDR3 loop spans 14 amino acids. The CDR3 sequence is CASSLPGSSYGYTF. CDR3 nucleotides: TGTGCCAGCAGTTTACCCGGTAGTAGCTATGGCTACACCTTC.

The chain links TRBV15 to TRBJ1-1, with D unresolved. Per the germline V gene, CDR1 is LNHNV and CDR2 is YYDKDF (reference sequence). V lost 4 bases, J lost 3 bases, and 15 bases lay in between. The CDR3 loop spans 15 amino acids. CDR3 in amino acids: CATSTLEMLDTEAFF. The DNA of the CDR3 is TGTGCCACCAGCACACTAGAGATGCTGGACACTGAAGCTTTCTTT.

The CDR3: CASSLVQSQTEAFF. As DNA, the CDR3 is TGTGCCAGCAGCTTAGTCCAATCGCAGACTGAAGCTTTCTTT. The chain is built from TRBV11-2 and TRBJ1-1; D uncertain. V shed 1 base and J shed 5 bases, with 11 bases lying between them. CDR1 and CDR2 from the germline V gene are SGHAT and FQNNGV. The length of the CDR3 is 14 residues.

The chain uses TRBV5-1 and TRBJ1-3; a weak D match, TRBD1 (5 bases). The CDR3 extends over 16 amino acids. CDR1 SGHRS and CDR2 YFSETQ come from the germline V gene. Trimming removed 0 bases from V and 4 bases from J, with 14 bases in between. DNA of the CDR3: TGCGCCAGCAGCTTGGCCGGGGGAGCGGCAGGAAACACCATATATTTT. Protein: CASSLAGGAAGNTIYF.

The CDR3 DNA reads as TGTGCCAGTAGTATAGGCTGGGAGCAGCCCCAGCATTTT. Its protein product is CASSIGWEQPQHF. The V call is TRBV19, the J call TRBJ1-5; no reliable D call. V was cut by 1 base and J by 7 bases, with 8 bases left in between. The CDR3 is 13 residues long. Germline values: CDR1 LNHDA, CDR2 SQIVND (reference sequence).

The V gene is TRBV19, the J gene TRBJ1-5; TRBD1 matches at 7 bases. The CDR3 contains 15 residues. After removal of 3 bases from V and 0 bases from J, the junction contained 2 bases not matched to a gene. The germline V gene has CDR1 LNHDA and CDR2 SQIVND (reference sequence). The CDR3, as DNA: TGTGCCAGTAGTATCAACAGGGGTAGCAATCAGCCCCAGCATTTT. This sequence encodes CASSINRGSNQPQHF.

This rearrangement joins TRBV15 to TRBJ1-6; a weak D match, TRBD1 (5 bases). The CDR3 is 15 amino acids. Germline lookup yields CDR1 LNHNV and CDR2 YYDKDF (reference sequence). Deletions cut 0 bases from V and 8 bases from J, with 11 bases between. The CDR3 is CATSRDPQGDSPLHF. The DNA of the CDR3 is TGTGCCACCAGCAGAGATCCGCAGGGCGATTCACCCCTCCACTTT.

Only one count was recorded for this clone. V is TRBV7-2 and J is TRBJ2-7; 10 positions agree with TRBD1. This CDR3 contains 16 residues. Germline CDR1 reads SGHTA; CDR2 reads FQGNSA. V gave up 5 bases and J gave up 4 bases; unmatched junction bases: 11. As DNA, the CDR3 is TGTGCCAGCAGCCTATCCTGGGACAGGGGATTTTACGAGCAGTACTTC. Translated: CASSLSWDRGFYEQYF. The full variable domain, with the rest looked up from reference TRBV7-2 and TRBJ2-7, is GAGVSQSPSNKVTEKGKDVELRCDPISGHTALYWYRQSLGQGLEFLIYFQGNSAPDKSGLPSDRFSAERTGGSVSTLTIQRTQQEDSAVYLCASSLSWDRGFYEQYFGPGTRLTVT.

The chain uses TRBV5-1 and TRBJ1-6; maybe TRBD1 (6 bases). The V end lost 4 bases, the J end lost 4 bases, and 21 bases lay between the germline ends. Germline CDR1 SGHRS, CDR2 YFSETQ. The CDR3 is 18 amino acids. The CDR3 here is CASSLTHRVSGYNSPLHF. For the CDR3, the DNA is TGCGCCAGCAGCCTTACGCACAGGGTATCAGGGTATAATTCACCCCTCCACTTT. Using reference TRBV5-1 and TRBJ1-6 for the parts outside the CDR3, the full variable domain is KAGVTQTPRYLIKTRGQQVTLSCSPISGHRSVSWYQQTPGQGLQFLFEYFSETQRNKGNFPGRFSGRQFSNSRSEMNVSTLELGDSALYLCASSLTHRVSGYNSPLHFGNGTRLTVT.

The chain combines TRBV7-8 with TRBJ2-5, with a possible D match to TRBD2 (6 bases). In germline, CDR1 is SGHVS, CDR2 FQNEAQ. The germline V and J ends were trimmed by 7 bases and 1 base, with 16 bases remaining between them. The CDR3 has 15 amino acids. CDR3 sequence: CASTIRRGPQETQYF. The CDR3 DNA sequence: TGTGCCAGCACCATAAGGAGGGGTCCCCAAGAGACCCAGTACTTC.

The genes are TRBV4-3 and TRBJ2-6; D possibly corresponds to TRBD2 (6 bases). CDR3 size: 20 residues. Germline values: CDR1 LGHNA, CDR2 YSLEER. The V end was cut by 0 bases, the J end by 3 bases, with 21 bases between. Here the CDR3 DNA reads TGCGCCAGCAGCCAAGAAGGGGTCTTGGAGGGGTTTTTTGGGGCCAACGTCCTGACTTTC. Its translation is CASSQEGVLEGFFGANVLTF.

This clone was counted only a few times. This rearrangement joins TRBV19 to TRBJ1-5; 8 positions match TRBD1. The V segment lost 5 bases and the J segment 4 bases; nucleotides outside the gene matches: 10. This CDR3 has 16 residues. The V gene's germline CDR1 is LNHDA and CDR2 SQIVND (reference sequence). CDR3 in amino acids: CASSLRDRPLNQPQHF. The CDR3 DNA reads as TGTGCCAGTAGTCTGCGGGACAGGCCACTGAATCAGCCCCAGCATTTT.

V and J are TRBV5-1 and TRBJ2-7; a weak D match, TRBD1 (6 bases). The CDR3 covers 14 residues. CDR1 SGHRS and CDR2 YFSETQ come from the germline V gene. With 0 bases removed from V and 5 bases from J, the gap between germline ends came to 12 bases. The CDR3 reads CASSLVGRGHEQYF. CDR3 coding DNA: TGCGCCAGCAGCTTGGTTGGCAGGGGCCACGAGCAGTACTTC.

The chain is built from TRBV5-4 and TRBJ1-5; tentative D call: TRBD1 (5 bases). The CDR3 covers 13 residues. Trimming stripped 9 bases from V and 3 bases from J, with 13 bases between. Per germline, CDR1 SGHNT and CDR2 YYREEE (reference sequence). The CDR3 nucleotides are TGTGCCACCTCCCCGGACATCAATCAGCCCCAGCATTTT. Translating gives CATSPDINQPQHF.

This clone was seen a handful of times. V and J are TRBV7-9 and TRBJ2-2, with D possibly being TRBD1 (5 bases). The CDR3 covers 15 residues. Germline loops: CDR1 SEHNR, CDR2 FQNEAQ (reference sequence). Trimming removed 5 bases from V and 0 bases from J, with 10 bases in between. The chain's CDR3 is CASSKQATNTGELFF. Here the CDR3 DNA reads TGTGCCAGCAGCAAACAGGCTACGAACACCGGGGAGCTGTTTTTT.

The chain employs TRBV19 and TRBJ1-3; weak D call: TRBD1 (6 bases). Germline values: CDR1 LNHDA, CDR2 SQIVND (reference sequence). Trimming cost V 3 bases and J 0 bases, with 9 bases left between them. The CDR3 sequence is 15 residues long. The CDR3 loop is CASSIGRGSGNTIYF. Here the CDR3 DNA reads TGTGCCAGTAGTATCGGCAGGGGCTCTGGAAACACCATATATTTT. The full variable domain, completed using reference TRBV19 and TRBJ1-3, is DGGITQSPKYLFRKEGQNVTLSCEQNLNHDAMYWYRQDPGQGLRLIYYSQIVNDFQKGDIAEGYSVSREKKESFPLTVTSAQKNPTAFYLCASSIGRGSGNTIYFGEGSWLTVV.

The chain carries TRBV11-2 and TRBJ2-7; unclear D gene. Germline V gene lookup returns CDR1 SGHAT and CDR2 FQNNGV. V lost 3 bases and J lost 7, with 13 bases in between. There are 13 residues in the CDR3. The CDR3 nucleotides are TGTGCCAGCAGCTTTTCTACGACCGGGGAGCAGTACTTC. Amino acid sequence: CASSFSTTGEQYF.